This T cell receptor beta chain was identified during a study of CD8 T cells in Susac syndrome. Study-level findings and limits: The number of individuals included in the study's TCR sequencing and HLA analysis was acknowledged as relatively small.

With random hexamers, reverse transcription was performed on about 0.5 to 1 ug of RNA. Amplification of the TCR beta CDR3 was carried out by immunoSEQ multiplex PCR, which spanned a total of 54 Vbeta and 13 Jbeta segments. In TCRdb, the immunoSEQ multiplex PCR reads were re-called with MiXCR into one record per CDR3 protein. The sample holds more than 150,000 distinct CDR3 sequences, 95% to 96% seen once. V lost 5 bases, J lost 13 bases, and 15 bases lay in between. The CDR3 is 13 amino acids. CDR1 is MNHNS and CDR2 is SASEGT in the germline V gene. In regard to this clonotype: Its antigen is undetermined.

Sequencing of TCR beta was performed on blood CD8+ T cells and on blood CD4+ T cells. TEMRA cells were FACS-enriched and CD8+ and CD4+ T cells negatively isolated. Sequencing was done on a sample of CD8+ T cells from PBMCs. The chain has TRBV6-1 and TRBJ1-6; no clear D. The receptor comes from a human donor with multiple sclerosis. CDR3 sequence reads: CASSRADRRPLHF. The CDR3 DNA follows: TGTGCCAGCAGTCGAGCGGACCGCCGGCCCCTCCACTTT.